The next 23 T cell receptor beta chains were all read from a single sample in a study of control samples from healthy donors and cancer patients. The data were produced by immunoSEQ multiplex PCR, yet TCRdb's version contains in-frame clones alone and is incomplete. This repertoire shows around 120,000 clones, approximately 90% found once; its top ten account for 3% to 4%. The specimen sequenced was blood. Every receptor here comes from a man aged 40-55 years in good health.

The V and J genes are TRBV9 and TRBJ2-3; 7 positions agree with TRBD1. This CDR3 is 16 amino acids long. V was clipped by 0 bases and J by 6 bases; unmatched bases: 10. Germline CDR1 and CDR2: SGDLS and YYNGEE. The CDR3 DNA is TGTGCCAGCAGCGTAGTGGGCAGGGGGTACTTCGATACGCAGTATTTT. Residues: CASSVVGRGYFDTQYF.

J is TRBJ2-7 and V is TRBV19; a weak D match, TRBD2 (7 bases). The CDR3 spans 16 residues. With 5 bases removed from V and 6 bases from J, the gap between germline ends came to 23 bases. Germline values: CDR1 LNHDA, CDR2 SQIVND (reference sequence). CDR3 region: CASSRDGGPQFSEQYF. Here the CDR3 DNA reads TGTGCCAGTAGTCGGGACGGGGGGCCCCAATTTTCCGAGCAGTACTTC.

The chain joins TRBV7-8 to TRBJ1-5, with 7 bases that match TRBD1. CDR3 length: 14 amino acids. V shed 1 base and J 6 bases; nucleotides not matched to a gene: 3. Germline V CDR1 and CDR2: SGHVS, FQNEAQ. CDR3 sequence: CASSLGGGGQPQHF. The CDR3 DNA follows: TGTGCCAGCAGCTTAGGAGGGGGCGGTCAGCCCCAGCATTTT.

The chain links TRBV18 to TRBJ2-1; 9 nucleotides agree with TRBD2. The V segment lost 6 bases and the J segment 7 bases; nucleotides outside the gene matches: 13. Germline values: CDR1 KGHSH, CDR2 LQKENI. The CDR3 spans 16 residues. Here the CDR3 reads CASSPLIAGVRNEQFF. Written as DNA, the CDR3 is TGTGCCAGCTCCCCCCTAATAGCGGGGGTGAGGAATGAGCAGTTCTTC.

The chain uses TRBV10-3 and TRBJ2-3; no definite D call. The CDR3 is 12 residues long. With 8 bases removed from V and 7 bases from J, the gap between germline ends came to 13 bases. CDR1 and CDR2 from the germline V gene are ENHRY and SYGVKD. DNA for the CDR3: TGTGCCATCGGTGGCATGCAATATACGCAGTATTTT. It is translated as CAIGGMQYTQYF.

The V and J genes are TRBV7-2 and TRBJ2-7; D gene ambiguous. CDR3 length: 16 amino acids. The V gene lost 1 base and the J gene lost 0 bases, with 13 bases spanning the gap. CDR1 SGHTA and CDR2 FQGNSA come from the germline V gene. DNA of the CDR3: TGTGCCAGCAGCTTAGTCGGTTTACAGAGCTCCTACGAGCAGTACTTC. Protein product: CASSLVGLQSSYEQYF. The variable domain in full, completed from reference TRBV7-2 and TRBJ2-7, reads GAGVSQSPSNKVTEKGKDVELRCDPISGHTALYWYRQSLGQGLEFLIYFQGNSAPDKSGLPSDRFSAERTGGSVSTLTIQRTQQEDSAVYLCASSLVGLQSSYEQYFGPGTRLTVT.

The chain joins TRBV7-2 to TRBJ2-3; TRBD2 matches 10 bases. Per the germline V gene, CDR1 is SGHTA and CDR2 is FQGNSA. Trimming cost V 1 base and J 5 bases; bases outside gene matches: 3. The CDR3 loop spans 15 amino acids. The CDR3 DNA reads as TGTGCCAGCAGCTTAGAGCGGGGGGGCCTAGATACGCAGTATTTT. Amino acid sequence: CASSLERGGLDTQYF.

The J gene is TRBJ1-5, the V gene TRBV6-6; the D gene is possibly TRBD1 (6 bases). From germline, CDR1 is MNHNY and CDR2 SVGAGI (reference sequence). Trimming removed 7 bases at V and 9 bases at J, with 16 bases between. The CDR3 is made up of 13 amino acids. The CDR3 protein is CASTRGGSAPQHF. The CDR3 DNA sequence: TGTGCCAGCACCCGTGGGGGCAGTGCGCCCCAGCATTTT.

This rearrangement joins TRBV3-1 (or the pseudogene TRBV3-2) to TRBJ2-3; D is ambiguous. Germline V gene data show CDR1 as LGHDT and CDR2 as YNNKEL (reference sequence). The CDR3 covers 12 residues. The V and J ends lost 2 bases and 8 bases respectively, with 8 bases between them. The CDR3 region has the DNA TGTGCCAGCAGCCAAATGGAGAGTACGCAGTATTTT. Amino acids: CASSQMESTQYF.

This sequence joins TRBV4-3 and TRBJ2-1; perhaps D is TRBD1 or TRBD2 (5 bases each). V was shortened by 2 bases and J by 8 bases, with 16 bases between the two germline ends. Per germline, CDR1 LGHNA and CDR2 YSLEER. The CDR3 has 15 amino acids. In DNA, the CDR3 is TGCGCCAGCAGCCAACCGGGGCAATGGGCTGATGAGCAGTTCTTC. Translation: CASSQPGQWADEQFF.

The chain links TRBV7-8 to TRBJ2-7; possible D gene TRBD1, 5 bases. The CDR3 covers 15 residues. V was pared by 3 bases and J by 5 bases, with 17 bases between. Germline values: CDR1 SGHVS, CDR2 FQNEAQ. CDR3 loop: CASSFGAEAPDEQYF. In DNA form, the CDR3 reads TGTGCCAGCAGCTTTGGGGCCGAAGCACCCGACGAGCAGTACTTC.

This chain joins TRBV5-4 and TRBJ2-1; 9 bases line up with TRBD1. This CDR3 spans 14 amino acids. Germline loops: CDR1 SGHNT, CDR2 YYREEE (reference sequence). Unmatched junction bases numbered 7, after V lost 4 bases and J lost 8 bases. This CDR3 is CASSRPGQGYEQFF. The CDR3 DNA is TGTGCCAGCAGCAGACCGGGACAGGGATATGAGCAGTTCTTC.

The J gene is TRBJ2-5, the V gene TRBV24-1; D is undetermined. The length of the CDR3 is 11 residues. Germline lookup yields CDR1 KGHDR and CDR2 SFDVKD. V lost 4 bases and J lost 2, with 1 base in between. CDR3 protein: CATSEQETQYF. CDR3 sequence (DNA): TGTGCCACCAGTGAGCAAGAGACCCAGTACTTC.

This chain joins TRBV4-1 and TRBJ2-2; D unresolved. The CDR3 is 17 amino acids. Trimming removed 1 base at V and 4 bases at J, with 16 bases between. The V gene's germline CDR1 is MGHRA and CDR2 YSYEKL. CDR3 region: CASSQVSRRPGTGELFF. The CDR3, as DNA: TGCGCCAGCAGCCAAGTGAGTCGGCGTCCGGGCACCGGGGAGCTGTTTTTT.

The chain joins TRBV25-1 to TRBJ1-1, with a weak D call TRBD1 (5 bases). CDR1 is MGHDK, CDR2 SYGVNS, per germline. The CDR3 runs to 11 residues. The V end was cut by 7 bases, the J end by 10 bases, with 13 bases between. In DNA form, the CDR3 reads TGTGCCAGCACTTCCGGCAGGGCAGCTTTCTTT. This sequence encodes CASTSGRAAFF.

V is TRBV18 and J is TRBJ2-5; 8 nucleotides line up with TRBD1. In germline, CDR1 is KGHSH, CDR2 LQKENI. This CDR3 contains 14 residues. The junction had 5 bases not matched to a gene; V was cut back by 4 bases and J by 4 bases. The CDR3 spells CASSLQGARETQYF. DNA for the CDR3: TGTGCCAGCTCACTCCAGGGGGCCAGAGAGACCCAGTACTTC. Looking up the rest from reference TRBV18 and TRBJ2-5 gives the full variable domain: NAGVMQNPRHLVRRRGQEARLRCSPMKGHSHVYWYRQLPEEGLKFMVYLQKENIIDESGMPKERFSAEFPKEGPSILRIQQVVRGDSAAYFCASSLQGARETQYFGPGTRLLVL.

The chain employs TRBV4-2 and TRBJ2-3; the match to TRBD2 covers 9 bases. The CDR3 runs 18 residues. The germline V gene has CDR1 LGHNA and CDR2 YNFKEQ. Trimming at V came to 3 bases and at J to 1 base, leaving 11 bases not matched to a gene. In DNA, the CDR3 is TGTGCCAGCAGCCACCCCGGGCCAGCGGGGGGCGGCACAGATACGCAGTATTTT. It encodes CASSHPGPAGGGTDTQYF.

The V and J genes are TRBV27 and TRBJ1-2; D is possibly TRBD1 (5 bases). The CDR3 has 15 amino acids. V lost 1 base and J 2 bases, leaving 11 bases between the germline ends. Germline V CDR1 and CDR2: MNHEY, SMNVEV (reference sequence). CDR3 sequence: CASSLFPGTNYGYTF. The CDR3 coding sequence is TGTGCCAGCAGTTTATTCCCGGGGACCAACTATGGCTACACCTTC.

The chain uses TRBV3-1 (or the pseudogene TRBV3-2) and TRBJ2-6, with TRBD1 identical over 7 bases. Germline CDR1 and CDR2: LGHDT and YNNKEL (reference sequence). CDR3 length equals 17 residues. Trimming took 4 bases from V and 0 from J; bases not matched to a gene: 6. CDR3 protein: CASSPGQRASGANVLTF. CDR3 DNA: TGTGCCAGCAGCCCGGGACAGAGAGCCTCTGGGGCCAACGTCCTGACTTTC.

The chain joins TRBV4-3 to TRBJ1-1; 7 bases match TRBD1. The V and J ends lost 0 bases and 1 base, in that order; junction bases with no gene match: 2. The CDR3 extends over 15 amino acids. CDR1 is LGHNA and CDR2 is YSLEER in the germline V gene. The CDR3 DNA is TGCGCCAGCAGCCAAGAGACAGGGAGGAACACTGAAGCTTTCTTT. Its translation is CASSQETGRNTEAFF.

The chain has TRBV24-1 and TRBJ2-6; 9 bases are shared with TRBD1. This CDR3 spans 15 amino acids. The V gene's germline CDR1 is KGHDR and CDR2 SFDVKD. The trim removed 6 bases at V and 2 bases at J, leaving 1 base unmatched. The CDR3 loop is CATSRQGAGANVLTF. The CDR3, as DNA: TGTGCCACCAGTCGACAGGGGGCTGGGGCCAACGTCCTGACTTTC.

A few counts support this clone. This rearrangement joins TRBV6-5 to TRBJ1-4; weak D call: TRBD1 (6 bases). Per germline, CDR1 MNHEY and CDR2 SVGAGI. The CDR3 consists of 14 residues. Trimming pared 5 bases from V and 3 bases from J, leaving 10 bases between. The CDR3 DNA follows: TGTGCCAGCAGTCAGGGGCTCCCTAATGAAAAACTGTTTTTT. Encoded protein: CASSQGLPNEKLFF.

V usage is TRBV28 and J usage is TRBJ1-2; TRBD1 might be the D (5 bases). The CDR3 has 14 amino acids. V gave up 11 bases and J gave up 7 bases, with 23 bases separating them. The germline CDR1 and CDR2 sequences are MDHEN and SYDVKM. In nucleotides, the CDR3 is TGTGCCGCCAGAGAGGAGGCAGGGAGGAGTGGCTACACCTTC. Its translation is CAAREEAGRSGYTF.